What follows are 13 T cell receptor beta chains derived from one specimen sequenced in a study of shared clonotypes between healthy human individuals. The data were produced by immunoSEQ multiplex PCR, yet TCRdb's version contains in-frame clones alone and is incomplete. The sample lists around 550,000 clones; around 95% were seen once. The naive CD8 population came from CD45RO-negative cells selected for CCR7, without terminally differentiated effector memory CD45RA+ cells. The sample was naive CD8+ T cells sorted from blood. The receptors originated from a woman in her thirties in good health.

This chain joins TRBV28 and TRBJ2-7, with no clear D. The CDR3 totals 12 residues. Trimming took 1 base from V and 6 from J, leaving 7 bases between them. The V gene's germline CDR1 is MDHEN and CDR2 SYDVKM. CDR3 amino acids: CASSLSPAEQYF. The DNA for the CDR3 is TGTGCCAGCAGTTTATCTCCGGCCGAGCAGTACTTC.

The chain recombines TRBV7-9 with TRBJ1-4, with D perhaps matching TRBD1 (6 bases). Germline V lookup: CDR1 SEHNR, CDR2 FQNEAQ (reference sequence). Trimming cost V 5 bases and J 8 bases, with 15 bases left between them. This CDR3 has 14 amino acids. CDR3 protein: CASSGRDTGEKLFF. CDR3 nucleotides: TGTGCCAGCAGCGGCCGGGACACCGGAGAAAAACTGTTTTTT.

The chain links TRBV27 to TRBJ1-2; D unresolved. The CDR3 totals 14 residues. Germline V CDR1 and CDR2: MNHEY, SMNVEV (reference sequence). Trimming left V 4 bases short and J 6 bases short, with 15 bases between. Here the CDR3 reads CASSSAPRENGYTF. CDR3 nucleotides: TGTGCCAGCAGTTCGGCCCCCCGAGAGAATGGCTACACCTTC.

CDR3 bases: TGTGCCAGTAGTAGAACAGGGGACTATGGCTACACCTTC. Translated: CASSRTGDYGYTF. The rearrangement joins TRBV19 to TRBJ1-2; 7 nucleotides match TRBD1. This CDR3 contains 13 residues. Looked up from germline, CDR1 is LNHDA and CDR2 is SQIVND (reference sequence). Trimming at V came to 4 bases and at J to 3 bases, leaving 2 bases not matched to a gene.

The rearrangement joins TRBV7-6 to TRBJ1-4; D is uncertain. Trimming cost V 1 base and J 5 bases, with 14 bases left between them. The germline gives CDR1 SGHVS, CDR2 FNYEAQ. The CDR3 runs to 16 residues. DNA for the CDR3: TGTGCCAGCAGCTTAGGGATCCTAGACCGAAATGAAAAACTGTTTTTT. Its protein product is CASSLGILDRNEKLFF.

The V call is TRBV12-5, the J call TRBJ2-2; TRBD1 is a possible D gene (5 bases). V dropped 1 base and J dropped 1 base, with 10 bases sitting between them. CDR1 and CDR2 from the germline V gene are LGHNT and FRNRAP. This CDR3 region has 16 residues. CDR3 in DNA: TGTGCTAGTGGTTTGGATGGCAGGGTGAACACCGGGGAGCTGTTTTTT. It encodes CASGLDGRVNTGELFF.

Note on this clone: One end of the junction is discordant with germline, which a read error may explain. The genes are TRBV28 and TRBJ2-5; 8 bases align to TRBD1. This CDR3 has 14 amino acids. Germline-derived CDR1 and CDR2 are MDHEN and SYDVKM. As DNA, the CDR3 is TGTGCCACCAAAAGCAGGGGGCACCAGGAGACCCAGTACTTC. Protein product: CATKSRGHQETQYF.

The chain's CDR3 is CASSLTLAEETQYF. The CDR3 region has the DNA TGTGCCAGCAGTTTAACCCTAGCGGAAGAGACCCAGTACTTC. The chain recombines TRBV27 with TRBJ2-5; 7 bases agree with TRBD2. Trimming cost V 2 bases and J 3 bases; bases outside gene matches: 3. Germline values: CDR1 MNHEY, CDR2 SMNVEV (reference sequence). This CDR3 comprises 14 residues.

The chain uses TRBV5-4 and TRBJ1-1; possibly TRBD1 for D (5 bases). There are 13 residues in the CDR3. V dropped 7 bases and J dropped 7 bases, with 17 bases sitting between them. Germline assignment: CDR1 SGHNT and CDR2 YYREEE (reference sequence). CDR3 bases: TGTGCCAGCCTGGGGGGGGACGGAATTGAAGCTTTCTTT. It is translated as CASLGGDGIEAFF.

V usage is TRBV5-8 and J usage is TRBJ2-7; D gene ambiguous. The CDR3 has 11 amino acids. V was shortened by 6 bases and J by 5 bases, with 9 bases between the two germline ends. Germline V CDR1 and CDR2: SGHTS, YDEGEE. CDR3 nucleotides: TGTGCCAGCATTCATGGGAACGAGCAGTACTTC. Its protein product is CASIHGNEQYF.

This chain connects TRBV30 to TRBJ2-3, with 8 bases lining up with TRBD2. The germline gives CDR1 GTSNPN, CDR2 SVGIG (reference sequence). V was pared by 4 bases and J by 6 bases, with 15 bases of the junction left unmatched. The length of the CDR3 is 16 residues. This chain's CDR3 is CAWTASLADPPDTQYF. CDR3 bases: TGTGCCTGGACAGCCTCACTAGCGGACCCACCCGATACGCAGTATTTT.

The table lists this clone with a count of one. This chain links TRBV2 with TRBJ1-1; maybe TRBD1 (6 bases). The V gene lost 4 bases and the J gene lost 1 base, with 10 bases spanning the gap. The germline CDR1 and CDR2 sequences are SNHLY and FYNNEI. The CDR3 loop spans 14 amino acids. The CDR3 is CASSAQGWNTEAFF. CDR3 coding DNA: TGTGCCAGCAGTGCTCAGGGGTGGAACACTGAAGCTTTCTTT.

The chain joins TRBV5-8 to TRBJ2-5; unclear D gene. The end of the DNA is better explained by TRBJ2-7, so the J call may be wrong. The germline gives CDR1 SGHTS, CDR2 YDEGEE. The CDR3 covers 14 residues. The DNA for the CDR3 is TGTGCCAGCAGCTTCGCGATAAGCTCCTACGAGCAGTACTTC. This codes for CASSFAISSYEQYF.